Below, 12 T cell receptor beta chains from the same sample are listed, as sequenced in a study of breast tumors, draining lymph nodes, adjacent tissues. TCRdb re-called the multiplex PCR reads through MiXCR, storing one row per CDR3 protein. The table shows 200,000 or so distinct CDR3 sequences, with 30% to 40% occurring only once. The lymph nodes were axillary draining lymph nodes from breast cancer patients. Sample: axillary lymph node tissue. All receptors derive from a female donor with breast cancer. Some clones in this sample may be carry-over from other donors' samples.

This clonotype was found many times. The CDR3 sequence: CASSLTRGAGTDTQYF. CDR3 DNA: TGTGCCAGCAGCCTTACCAGGGGGGCGGGCACAGATACGCAGTATTTT. V usage is TRBV7-9 and J usage is TRBJ2-3; a possible D gene is TRBD1 (7 bases). Trimming shortened V by 5 bases and J by 1 base, and 16 bases separated the two germline ends. This CDR3 is built from 16 residues. The germline CDR1 and CDR2 sequences are SEHNR and FQNEAQ (reference sequence).

This clonotype came up many times. CDR3 loop: CATLGGPGENIQYF. In DNA, the CDR3 is TGTGCCACCCTAGGAGGCCCCGGGGAGAACATTCAGTACTTC. The chain has TRBV19 and TRBJ2-4; D perhaps matches TRBD2 (5 bases). V shed 10 bases and J shed 7 bases, with 20 bases lying between them. CDR3 length equals 14 residues. Per the germline V gene, CDR1 is LNHDA and CDR2 is SQIVND (reference sequence).

The chain carries TRBV19 and TRBJ1-1, with a tentative D call TRBD1 (5 bases). CDR3 length: 13 residues. V was trimmed by 9 bases and J by 4 bases, leaving 15 bases between them. In germline, CDR1 is LNHDA, CDR2 SQIVND (reference sequence). The CDR3 DNA reads TGTGCCAGCCGCTGGGTGGGGGGCACTGAAGCTTTCTTT. It is translated as CASRWVGGTEAFF.

This clonotype came up many times. One junction end disagrees with the germline gene, perhaps due to a read error. The chain joins TRBV30 to TRBJ1-2, with 9 bases identical to TRBD1. CDR3 size: 13 residues. The V gene's germline CDR1 is GTSNPN and CDR2 SVGIG (reference sequence). DNA of the CDR3: TGTGCCCGGAGTACAGGGGGCGCGTATGGCTACACCTTC. Protein product: CARSTGGAYGYTF.

The genes are TRBV7-6 and TRBJ2-1; 10 positions match TRBD2. This CDR3 comprises 17 residues. Germline V CDR1 and CDR2: SGHVS, FNYEAQ. V lost 5 bases and J lost 8; bases outside the gene matches: 15. The CDR3 is CASSRQSSSGGLDEQFF. CDR3 sequence (DNA): TGTGCCAGCAGCCGACAGTCTTCTAGCGGGGGTCTAGATGAGCAGTTCTTC. The variable domain in full, completed from reference TRBV7-6 and TRBJ2-1, reads GAGVSQSPRYKVTKRGQDVALRCDPISGHVSLYWYRQALGQGPEFLTYFNYEAQQDKSGLPNDRFSAERPEGSISTLTIQRTEQRDSAMYRCASSRQSSSGGLDEQFFGPGTRLTVL.

The chain employs TRBV28 and TRBJ1-2; TRBD1 aligns across 8 bases. The junction had 13 bases not matched to a gene; V was cut back by 11 bases and J by 8 bases. Germline-derived CDR1 and CDR2 are MDHEN and SYDVKM. This CDR3 spans 13 amino acids. This CDR3 reads CAGYEDRGGGYTF. The CDR3 bases are TGTGCCGGCTATGAAGACAGGGGAGGCGGCTACACCTTC.

In its sample, this clonotype was seen many times. The CDR3 protein is CASSLVAGAYTDTQYF. CDR3 nucleotides: TGTGCCAGCAGCTTGGTGGCGGGAGCTTACACAGATACGCAGTATTTT. This rearrangement joins TRBV5-8 to TRBJ2-3; 7 nucleotides match TRBD2. V gave up 0 bases and J gave up 2 bases; unmatched junction bases: 6. Germline V gene data show CDR1 as SGHTS and CDR2 as YDEGEE. The CDR3 contains 16 residues. The full variable domain, with the rest looked up from reference TRBV5-8 and TRBJ2-3, is EAGVTQSPTHLIKTRGQQATLRCSPISGHTSVYWYQQALGLGLQFLLWYDEGEERNRGNFPPRFSGRQFPNYSSELNVNALELEDSALYLCASSLVAGAYTDTQYFGPGTRLTVL.

This clonotype was seen repeatedly, ten times or more. The V call is TRBV5-4, the J call TRBJ2-3, with 9 positions matching TRBD1. The length of the CDR3 is 16 residues. Unmatched junction bases numbered 5, after V lost 3 bases and J lost 0 bases. Germline V lookup: CDR1 SGHNT, CDR2 YYREEE (reference sequence). CDR3 in amino acids: CASSSIGTGSTDTQYF. The DNA for the CDR3 is TGTGCCAGCAGCTCCATCGGGACAGGGAGCACAGATACGCAGTATTTT.

This clonotype has just a few counts. The chain employs TRBV20-1 and TRBJ1-1; TRBD1 matches 8 bases. The germline CDR1 and CDR2 sequences are DFQATT and SNEGSKA (reference sequence). V lost 4 bases, J lost 2 bases, and 9 bases stayed unmatched. The CDR3 has 15 residues. CDR3 region: CSAIAPGQANTEAFF. In DNA form, the CDR3 reads TGCAGTGCTATCGCGCCGGGACAGGCCAACACTGAAGCTTTCTTT.

A note on this clonotype: Germline is not matched at one junction end, which may reflect a read error. The V gene is TRBV18, the J gene TRBJ2-7; TRBD2 matches 9 bases. Germline-derived CDR1 and CDR2 are KGHSH and LQKENI. The CDR3 covers 16 residues. CDR3 sequence (DNA): TGTGGCAGCTCACCATCTCTAGCGGGGCTCTCCTACGAGCAGTACTTC. Translated, it gives CGSSPSLAGLSYEQYF.

This clonotype occurred many times. The chain uses TRBV28 and TRBJ2-2; TRBD2 matches at 7 bases. There are 16 residues in the CDR3. Per germline, CDR1 MDHEN and CDR2 SYDVKM. V was pared by 4 bases and J by 3 bases, with 8 bases of the junction left unmatched. DNA of the CDR3: TGTGCCAGCAGTTCCCCGGCTAGCGGCTACACCGGGGAGCTGTTTTTT. It specifies CASSSPASGYTGELFF.

At least ten counts were recorded for this clonotype. The chain links TRBV7-9 to TRBJ2-3, with D tentatively TRBD2 (6 bases). The CDR3 sequence is 13 residues long. Deletions cut 3 bases from V and 8 bases from J, with 12 bases between. Germline V gene lookup returns CDR1 SEHNR and CDR2 FQNEAQ (reference sequence). This CDR3 reads CASSFSGGATQYF. The CDR3 DNA is TGTGCCAGCAGCTTTAGTGGCGGGGCTACGCAGTATTTT.